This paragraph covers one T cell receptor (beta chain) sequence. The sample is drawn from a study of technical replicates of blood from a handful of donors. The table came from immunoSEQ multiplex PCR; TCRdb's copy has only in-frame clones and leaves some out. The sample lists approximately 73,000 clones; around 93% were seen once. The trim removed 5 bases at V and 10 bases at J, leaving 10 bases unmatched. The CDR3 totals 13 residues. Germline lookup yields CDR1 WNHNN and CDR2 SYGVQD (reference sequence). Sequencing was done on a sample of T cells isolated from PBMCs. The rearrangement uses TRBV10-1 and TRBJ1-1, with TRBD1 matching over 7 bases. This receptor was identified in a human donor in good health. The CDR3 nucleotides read TGCGCCAGCAGTTTTGGACAGGAAAAAGGAGCTTTCTTT. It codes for CASSFGQEKGAFF.